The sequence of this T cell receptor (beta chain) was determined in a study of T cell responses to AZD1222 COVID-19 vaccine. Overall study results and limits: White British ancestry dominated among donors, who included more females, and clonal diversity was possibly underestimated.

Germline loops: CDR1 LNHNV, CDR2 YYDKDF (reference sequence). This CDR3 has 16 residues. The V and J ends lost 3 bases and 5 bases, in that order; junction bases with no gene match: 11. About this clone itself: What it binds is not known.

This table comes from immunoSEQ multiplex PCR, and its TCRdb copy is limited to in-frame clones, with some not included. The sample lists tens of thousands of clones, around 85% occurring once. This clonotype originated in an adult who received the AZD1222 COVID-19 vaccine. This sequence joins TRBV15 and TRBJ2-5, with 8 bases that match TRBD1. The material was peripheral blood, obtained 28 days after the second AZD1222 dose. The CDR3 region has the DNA TGTGCCACCAGCAGCCTATCCGCAGGGGGCCGGGAGACCCAGTACTTC. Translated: CATSSLSAGGRETQYF.